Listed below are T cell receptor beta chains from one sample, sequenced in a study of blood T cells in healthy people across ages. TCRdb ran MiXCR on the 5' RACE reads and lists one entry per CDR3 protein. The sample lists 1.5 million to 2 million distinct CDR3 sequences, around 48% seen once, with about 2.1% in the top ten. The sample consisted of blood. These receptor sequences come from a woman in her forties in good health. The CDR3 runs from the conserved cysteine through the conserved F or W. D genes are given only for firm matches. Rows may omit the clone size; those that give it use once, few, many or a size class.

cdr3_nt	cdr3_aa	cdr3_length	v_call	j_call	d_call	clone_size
TGTGCCAGCAGCTTAGCGTGGGGAATAGACAGGGCTAACGGCTACACCTTC	CASSLAWGIDRANGYTF	17	TRBV7-9	TRBJ1-2	TRBD1	.
TGCGCCAGCAGCCATAGACGGGGCACAGATACGCAGTATTTT	CASSHRRGTDTQYF	14	TRBV4-3	TRBJ2-3	.	.
TGTGCCAGCAGTAACAGGGGTCGCTCCTACAATGAGCAGTTCTTC	CASSNRGRSYNEQFF	15	TRBV7-2	TRBJ2-1	TRBD1	.
TGTGCCAGCAGTCCCGGGACTAGCGGGGGGCGTGGGCAGTTCTTC	CASSPGTSGGRGQFF	15	TRBV6-6	TRBJ2-1	TRBD2	.
TGCAGGGCTAGGAAAAACATTCAGTACTTC	CRARKNIQYF	10	TRBV20-1	TRBJ2-4	.	.
TGTGCCATCAGTGTTACTAGCGGGGGGGCTAACAATGAGCAGTTCTTC	CAISVTSGGANNEQFF	16	TRBV10-3	TRBJ2-1	TRBD2	.
TGTGCCACCAGCGGATCTACAGGGGAGACCCAGTACTTC	CATSGSTGETQYF	13	TRBV15	TRBJ2-5	.	few
TGTGCCAGCAGTTTATTCGGGACCAATTTCAATGAGCAGTTCTTC	CASSLFGTNFNEQFF	15	TRBV28	TRBJ2-1	.	once
TGTGCCAGCAGTCACCGGGACAGGGGGAGGGGCAATCAGCCCCAGCATTTT	CASSHRDRGRGNQPQHF	17	TRBV12-3/TRBV12-4	TRBJ1-5	TRBD1	.
TGCAGCGTTGAATGGGGGGAGACCCAGTACTTC	CSVEWGETQYF	11	TRBV29-1	TRBJ2-5	.	.
TGCAGTGCTACCATTCCCTGGCATTCACCCCTCCACTTT	CSATIPWHSPLHF	13	TRBV20-1	TRBJ1-6	.	.
TGCAGTGCCCACAGGGCTGCTTCAATCGGGGAGACCCAGTACTTC	CSAHRAASIGETQYF	15	TRBV20-1	TRBJ2-5	.	.
TGCAGTGCTAGGTCGGACGGCGGGAACTATGGCTACACCTTC	CSARSDGGNYGYTF	14	TRBV20-1	TRBJ1-2	.	few
TGTGCCATCAGTGAGGGGGGATTTGACTATGGCTACACCTTC	CAISEGGFDYGYTF	14	TRBV10-3	TRBJ1-2	.	few
TGTGCCAGCATGAGCTATGGAGAGACCCAGTACTTC	CASMSYGETQYF	12	TRBV28	TRBJ2-5	.	many
TGTGCCAGCAGCCCCGATTCGGCGGGCACTGAAGCTTTCTTT	CASSPDSAGTEAFF	14	TRBV3-1	TRBJ1-1	.	.
TGTGCCAGCAGTGAAATGGAGGCAGGCTACGAGCAGTACTTC	CASSEMEAGYEQYF	14	TRBV2	TRBJ2-7	.	.
TGTGCCAGCAAAAGCGGGGGTTACACCGGGGAGCTGTTTTTT	CASKSGGYTGELFF	14	TRBV13	TRBJ2-2	TRBD2	.
TGTGCCAGCAGGGCAGGGATCTCCTACGAGCAGTACTTC	CASRAGISYEQYF	13	TRBV13	TRBJ2-7	.	.
TGTGCCAGCAGTCCTCGGACAGGGGAGCTCAATCAGTACTTC	CASSPRTGELNQYF	14	TRBV28	TRBJ2-5	TRBD1	.
TGTGCCACCCGATTTCGGACGACAGGGAGGAGCAATCAGCCCCAGCATTTT	CATRFRTTGRSNQPQHF	17	TRBV10-3	TRBJ1-5	TRBD1	.
TGCGCCAGCAGCCAAATTCGGACAGGGAGCTCCTATAATTCACCCCTCCACTTT	CASSQIRTGSSYNSPLHF	18	TRBV4-1	TRBJ1-6	TRBD1	few
TGTGCCACCAGCAGAGCAACCCTCCAAGAGACCCAGTACTTC	CATSRATLQETQYF	14	TRBV15	TRBJ2-5	.	.
TGCGCCAGCAGCCAAGATACTTCAGCGTTTGGGCATGAGCAGTTCTTC	CASSQDTSAFGHEQFF	16	TRBV4-3	TRBJ2-1	.	.
TGCAGTGCTAACCTAGCGGGGGGGCAAACCCAGTACTTC	CSANLAGGQTQYF	13	TRBV20-1	TRBJ2-5	TRBD2	.
TGTGCCATCAGCCAAGGACTAGATACTTACGAGCAGTACTTC	CAISQGLDTYEQYF	14	TRBV10-3	TRBJ2-7	TRBD2	few
TGTGCCAGCAGGGGGGACGGTTACAATGAGCAGTTCTTC	CASRGDGYNEQFF	13	TRBV6-5	TRBJ2-1	.	.
TGTGCCAGCAGTCCCACGGGGTTTAATTCACCCCTCCACTTT	CASSPTGFNSPLHF	14	TRBV28	TRBJ1-6	.	.
TGTGCCAGCACTGATCCAAGCGGGACCGACACAGATACGCAGTATTTT	CASTDPSGTDTDTQYF	16	TRBV27	TRBJ2-3	TRBD2	.
TGTGCCAGCGGGACTGGGACAGGGGGCCCGGGAGGCTACACCTTC	CASGTGTGGPGGYTF	15	TRBV6-6	TRBJ1-2	TRBD1	.
TGCGCCGGCAGCCAAGAGGGACAGGGGCTTCTAGCCAAAAACATTCAGTACTTC	CAGSQEGQGLLAKNIQYF	18	TRBV4-3	TRBJ2-4	TRBD1	.
TGTGCCAGCACCGGAGAGCGACAGCCGTACTATGGCTACACCTTC	CASTGERQPYYGYTF	15	TRBV7-2	TRBJ1-2	.	many
TGCGCCAGCAGCCAAGATAGGAGACAGAGAACTTTCTTT	CASSQDRRQRTFF	13	TRBV4-1	TRBJ1-1	.	.
TGTGCCAGCAGTTACTCGAGTGGTTACAGCTCCTATAATTCACCCCTCCACTTT	CASSYSSGYSSYNSPLHF	18	TRBV6-5	TRBJ1-6	.	once
TGTGCCAGCAGTTTCCATACAGGGGTCGCCTCCTACGAGCAGTACTTC	CASSFHTGVASYEQYF	16	TRBV28	TRBJ2-7	TRBD1	.
TGTGCCACCAACCAGGGCGACGAGCAGTACTTC	CATNQGDEQYF	11	TRBV6-6	TRBJ2-7	.	.
TGTGCCAGCAGCTTAGCTGGGGTAGGGGAAAAACTGTTTTTT	CASSLAGVGEKLFF	14	TRBV7-2	TRBJ1-4	.	few
TGCAGCGTTGCCCCGGAAAGCTCCTACAATGAGCAGTTCTTC	CSVAPESSYNEQFF	14	TRBV29-1	TRBJ2-1	.	.
TGTGCCAGCAGACGACCAGGGTCGGAGACCCAGTACTTC	CASRRPGSETQYF	13	TRBV28	TRBJ2-5	.	few
TGTGCCAGCAGCCCCTTTTTCGGCGAGCAGTACTTC	CASSPFFGEQYF	12	TRBV6-2/TRBV6-3	TRBJ2-7	.	few
TGTGCCAGCAGCTTAGTGGCAGGGGAGTCACCCCTCCACTTT	CASSLVAGESPLHF	14	TRBV7-2	TRBJ1-6	.	.
TGTGCCAGCAGCGCCCCTAGGGGGGGGGCCTTGCATTCCCCCAATGAGCAGTTCTTC	CASSAPRGGALHSPNEQFF	19	TRBV7-8	TRBJ2-1	.	few
TGTGCCCGCAGCCGGGACGGTTGGTACGAGCAGTACTTC	CARSRDGWYEQYF	13	TRBV28	TRBJ2-7	.	.
TGTGCCAGCAGCTGGATCAGGGCGAATCCAGATACGCAGTATTTT	CASSWIRANPDTQYF	15	TRBV7-9	TRBJ2-3	.	few
TGTGCCAGCAGCCAAGATCGGTCAGGTTGGTCGAGCTCCTACGAGCAGTACTTC	CASSQDRSGWSSSYEQYF	18	TRBV4-2	TRBJ2-7	.	.